This T cell receptor (beta chain) is drawn from a study of shared clonotypes between healthy human individuals. The assay ran at deep level. Spread over ten immunoSEQ deep assay plates, unsorted PBMC DNA underwent sequencing. Assay used: immunoSEQ multiplex PCR; TCRdb lists only in-frame clones, some missing. Among hundreds of thousands of clones listed, around three quarters were seen once. Trimming removed 4 bases from V and 7 bases from J, with 13 bases in between. CDR3 length: 14 residues. CDR1 SGHNT and CDR2 YENEEA come from the germline V gene. The origin of this receptor is a woman in her thirties or forties in good health. Some clones in this sample may be carry-over from other donors' samples. This chain connects TRBV11-3 to TRBJ2-2, with D possibly being TRBD2 (5 bases). The sequencing sample was made of PBMCs. CDR3 region: CASSSRVFGGELFF. In DNA, the CDR3 is TGTGCCAGCAGCTCGAGGGTTTTCGGCGGGGAGCTGTTTTTT. Using reference TRBV11-3 and TRBJ2-2 for the parts outside the CDR3, the full variable domain is EAGVVQSPRYKIIEKKQPVAFWCNPISGHNTLYWYLQNLGQGPELLIRYENEEAVDDSQLPKDRFSAERLKGVDSTLKIQPAELGDSAVYLCASSSRVFGGELFFGEGSRLTVL.